A single sample gave rise to the 2 T cell receptor beta chains below, sequenced in a study of T cell changes during pregnancy in multiple sclerosis. Repertoires were generated with immunoSEQ multiplex PCR, while TCRdb's copy carries only in-frame clones and drops some. The sample holds 40,000 or so clones, 85% to 95% seen once. The sample in question was CD4+ T cells from peripheral blood mononuclear cells, obtained in the third trimester of pregnancy. These TCRs come from a female donor in good health, enrolled as a control in a pregnancy study.

This clone was recorded once. The V gene is TRBV19, the J gene TRBJ2-7; D is perhaps TRBD1 (5 bases). The germline V and J ends were trimmed by 1 base and 5 bases, with 12 bases remaining between them. The V gene's germline CDR1 is LNHDA and CDR2 SQIVND (reference sequence). There are 14 residues in the CDR3. The DNA for the CDR3 is TGTGCCAGTAGTATAGGGGGCGAATTGAACGAGCAGTACTTC. Amino acid sequence: CASSIGGELNEQYF.

This chain connects TRBV28 to TRBJ2-6, with D tentatively TRBD2 (6 bases). Trimming pared 4 bases from V and 0 bases from J, leaving 13 bases between. Germline V gene sequence: CDR1 MDHEN, CDR2 SYDVKM. The CDR3 is 17 amino acids. The CDR3 is CASSYGGFPSGANVLTF. In DNA form, the CDR3 reads TGTGCCAGCAGTTACGGGGGATTCCCCTCTGGGGCCAACGTCCTGACTTTC.